This paragraph reports one T cell receptor beta chain. From germline, CDR1 is MNHEY and CDR2 SMNVEV (reference sequence). This CDR3 is built from 14 residues. Trimming took 5 bases from V and 4 from J; bases not matched to a gene: 4. TCRdb's copy holds only in-frame clones and misses some; the assay was immunoSEQ multiplex PCR. The sample lists more than 150,000 clones, about 86% occurring once. The sample is drawn from a study of blood T cell repertoires in COVID-19. Study as a whole: Samples came from the United States, Italy and Spain, spanning acute and convalescent COVID-19. Nucleic acid was either cDNA or gDNA, and it came from T cells, B-cell-depleted T cells, or PBMCs.

The chain uses TRBV27 and TRBJ2-2; 7 bases fit TRBD1. The sequenced sample consisted of peripheral blood. This clonotype was sampled from a man aged 18-30 years with acute or convalescent COVID-19. In DNA form, the CDR3 reads TGTGCCAGCAGTAGCAGGGGGAGCACCGGGGAGCTGTTTTTT. It is translated as CASSSRGSTGELFF.